Below are 4 T cell receptor beta chains sequenced from a single sample in a study. TCRdb called the RT-PCR reads again in MiXCR, with one record for every CDR3 protein. The sample lists fewer than 800,000 distinct CDR3 sequences, approximately 15% occurring once. Input material: memory CD4+ T cells from blood. These receptors were obtained from a female donor in good health, serving as a healthy control.

The chain has TRBV5-1 and TRBJ2-2; tentatively, D is TRBD1 or TRBD2 (6 bases each). The CDR3 is made up of 16 amino acids. V gave up 1 base and J gave up 0 bases, with 10 bases separating them. Germline V gives CDR1 SGHRS, CDR2 YFSETQ. CDR3 sequence reads: CASSLWGASNTGELFF. Here the CDR3 DNA reads TGCGCCAGCAGCTTGTGGGGGGCCTCGAACACCGGGGAGCTGTTTTTT.

The genes are TRBV14 and TRBJ2-1; D is perhaps TRBD1 (6 bases). Trimming shortened V by 4 bases and J by 3 bases, and 19 bases separated the two germline ends. This CDR3 spans 17 amino acids. CDR1 SGHDN and CDR2 FVKESK come from the germline V gene. In DNA form, the CDR3 reads TGTGCCAGCAGCCCACCCGCAGGGGCTCCCCGCTACAATGAGCAGTTCTTC. Translating it yields CASSPPAGAPRYNEQFF.

The V call is TRBV11-1, the J call TRBJ2-7, with unresolved D. CDR1 SGHAT and CDR2 FQDESV come from the germline V gene (reference sequence). V was clipped by 0 bases and J by 2 bases, with 11 bases between them. CDR3 length: 15 amino acids. CDR3 loop: CASSLASGYTYEQYF. The CDR3 bases are TGTGCCAGCAGCTTAGCGAGTGGATATACCTACGAGCAGTACTTC.

The chain carries TRBV7-2 and TRBJ2-7; 8 bases match TRBD2. Per germline, CDR1 SGHTA and CDR2 FQGNSA. The CDR3 covers 13 residues. V shed 3 bases and J 6 bases; nucleotides not matched to a gene: 4. The CDR3 sequence: CASSFLRGGEQYF. CDR3 nucleotides: TGTGCCAGCAGCTTCCTTCGGGGGGGCGAGCAGTACTTC.